The subject of this entry is one TCR beta chain. Its antigen is still unknown. These data come from a study of Tregs in tolerant kidney transplant recipients. The ends were cut back, 4 bases at V and 3 bases at J, with 22 bases in the middle. CDR1 and CDR2 (germline): SGHAT, FQNNGV. CDR3 length equals 17 residues. Sequencing was performed with immunoSEQ multiplex PCR; in TCRdb, only in-frame clones are kept and a portion is missing. The sample includes 20,000 or so clones, just over 65% of them seen just once. The TCR originated in a human donor in good health. The rearrangement links TRBV11-2 to TRBJ2-7; possibly TRBD2 for D (6 bases). The sequencing input was Tregs from blood cultured with allogeneic cells. The CDR3 DNA reads TGTGCCAGCAGCTCCCGCCCAGGGCAGGGACTTAACTACGAGCAGTACTTC. Translating gives CASSSRPGQGLNYEQYF.